The subject of this entry is one TCR beta chain. These data belong to a study of blood T cell repertoires in COVID-19. Study-level background: From the United States, Italy and Spain came samples of acute and convalescent COVID-19. In each case, the material was cDNA or gDNA derived from T cells, B-cell-depleted T cells, or PBMCs.

Trimming took 5 bases from V and 4 from J, leaving 6 bases between them. Germline-derived CDR1 and CDR2 are MNHEY and SVGAGI. The CDR3 runs 12 residues. In the study's own analysis: Reference gene primer amplification gave estimated nucleated cell counts. Sequencing used immunoSEQ multiplex PCR; TCRdb keeps in-frame clones, though not all of them. V, J and clone size are those of that table, while D and trimming were read from the DNA. The top ten clones hold approximately 1.4% of a sample with hundreds of thousands of clones, over 80% of them seen once. The sample comprised peripheral blood. The chain is built from TRBV6-5 and TRBJ2-1; perhaps TRBD2 as D (6 bases). This sequence was found in a woman in her forties who had recovered from COVID-19. In nucleotides, the CDR3 is TGTGCCAGCAGTCGGGGGTACAATGAGCAGTTCTTC. It codes for CASSRGYNEQFF.